This T cell receptor beta chain was sequenced during a study of shared clonotypes between healthy human individuals (dated by TCRdb to 2019 to 2021). For the study in its entirety: Three men and two women, aged 18 to 49 years, made up the cohort. For each donor, three plates each were used for CD4 naive and CD4 memory, two plates were used for CD8 naive, and one plate was used for CD8 memory. To increase sequencing depth and limit assay-specific biases, different laboratories used diverse techniques to prepare libraries and sequence TCR repertoires. Leukapheresis yielded between about 0.85 and 9.5 billion PBMCs per donor. To estimate repertoire size and how much clonotypes are shared between individuals, the study performed deep sequencing of blood TCR repertoires from roughly five healthy adults. Results the study describes overall, beyond this receptor: Incomplete sequencing was indicated by rarefaction of sorted-subset datasets, despite the large sequencing depth. Clonotypes shared by all four sorted-subset donors showed higher generation probabilities than non-shared clonotypes. Based on pairwise subsampling, the degree of clonotype sharing among donors was expected to be affected by sequencing depth. Sampling was restricted to blood, and TCR repertoires in tissues likely differ from the TCR repertoires found in blood. Because the study included a small number of donors, the genetic and exposure-history diversity represented was limited. Sharing across a handful of donors was observed for about 5% of naive CD4, over 3% of naive CD8, 2% to 2.5% of memory CD4, and around 0.4% of memory CD8 clonotypes. Larger estimated clonotype richness was generally found for naive subsets than for memory subsets.

CD8 naive samples were obtained by positive selection for CCR7 among CD45RO-negative cells, yielding a CD45RA+CCR7+ population from which TemRA cells were excluded. The donors were healthy, HIV-negative adults with no recently reported acute infections or vaccinations. All donors were Caucasian adults living in Nashville, Tennessee, USA. Blood was collected by leukapheresis, and PBMCs were isolated by Ficoll-Histopaque density gradient centrifugation and then cryopreserved in liquid nitrogen vapor phase. Analytical flow cytometry was used to check the purity and quantity of each magnetically sorted T cell population. Genomic DNA was isolated from each sorted fraction and quantified by UV absorbance on a Nanodrop 2000c. Trimming takes 8 bases off V and 3 bases off J; junction bases not matched to a gene: 6. CDR1 and CDR2 (MDHEN, SYDVKM) derive from the germline V gene. Spanning cysteine to phenylalanine, the CDR3 consists of 14 amino acids. Solely the CDR3 DNA is kept, with 42 bases framed from the first base.

A remark on this clone: Its target antigen remains unknown. The record has no base qualities; no much larger clone is one base away.

Using the deep immunoSEQ assay, TCR CDR3 regions were amplified from genomic DNA by multiplex PCR. For each cell subset, the extracted genomic DNA was distributed evenly across all wells of several immunoSEQ 96-well plates, and each plate served as one replicate. For sorted subsets, 200 to 250 ng genomic DNA, equal to tens of thousands of T cell genomes, was loaded into each replicate PCR. Purified libraries were quantified with a Qubit 3.0 fluorometer, sized on a Bioanalyzer 2100, and re-quantified with the KAPA Library Quantification kit. Every immunoSEQ 96-well plate was sequenced on a separate single-read 150-cycle Illumina NextSeq 550 flow cell. Regarding the original processing steps: Because the immunoSEQ output held only junctional sequences and lacked quality scores, the filtering could not match the filtering applied to full-length reads. To assign V/J genes and CDR3, sequences were annotated against IMGT germline references using PyIR, a Python wrapper for IgBLAST v1.9. Any read was removed if the V/J assignment was weak (E-value above 1e-6), the CDR3 was missing, or the read contained stop codons, out-of-frame junctions, or ambiguous translated residues. V3J clonotypes were defined as sequences sharing the same inferred V gene, J gene, and CDR3 amino acid sequence. Percentage overlap between repertoires was computed as shared unique clonotypes divided by the size of the smaller repertoire. Repertoire richness was assessed with RTK rarefaction, the Chao1 estimator, and Recon v2.1 estimates of unobserved clonotypes. Generation probabilities for all TCRbeta clonotypes obtained by the gDNA method from four donors were computed using OLGA. As stored in TCRdb, this immuneACCESS dataset retains in-frame rearrangements with V and J assigned. A fraction of the clones does not appear; measured against another copy, unresolved V genes explain less than half of the discrepancy, and the remainder lacks a known reason. That table is the source of V, J and clone size, and D and trimming were worked out from the DNA. Counted in this sample were about 750,000 clones; nearly 95% of them appeared once. More than 20% of the sample goes to the ten largest clones.

This chain is built from TRBV28 and TRBJ2-3, with TRBD1 identical over 9 junction bases. This sequence originates from a man between 25 and 39 years old in good health. Sequencing input: naive CD8+ T cells sorted from blood. What this sample's cell subset or site label stands for: CD45RA+CCR7+. The nucleotide sequence reads as follows: TGTGCCAGCTGCCGGGACAGGGTTACAGATACGCAGTATTTT. It encodes CASCRDRVTDTQYF.